The clone carrying this TCR beta chain has just a few counts. Primed by a sample-barcoded 5' primer and a J-beta primer mix, a second PCR proceeded for about 7 to 12 cycles. Each cDNA was tagged by a template-switch adaptor containing 12 random nucleotides. TCRdb fed the 5' RACE reads into MiXCR, producing one record per CDR3 protein. The sample shows over 700,000 distinct CDR3 sequences, approximately 25% of them seen only once. The source of the sample is a study of blood T cells in healthy people across ages. Across the study: For every two T cells, template switching captured about one barcoded beta molecule.

Between the trimmed V and J ends, which lost 4 bases and 5 bases, there was a span of 14 bases. Germline assignment: CDR1 SEHNR and CDR2 FQNEAQ (reference sequence). The CDR3 sequence is 14 residues long. This sample also appeared in a second study, on T cells of mothers and their children.

The TCR was taken from a boy younger than 18 in good health. The sample consisted of blood. This chain uses TRBV7-9 with TRBJ2-5; D gene unclear. The CDR3 coding sequence is TGTGCCAGCAGCTATATAGCCCCCGGGGAGACCCAGTACTTC. It translates to CASSYIAPGETQYF.